Listed below are T cell receptor beta chains from one sample, sequenced in a study of cytomegalovirus exposure and HLA in healthy donors. Generated by immunoSEQ multiplex PCR, the TCRdb table keeps only in-frame clones and is missing some. This table has under 150,000 clones, roughly 80% appearing once. Sequencing was carried out using PBMCs. The receptors were sampled from a male donor in good health and CMV-seropositive. CDR3s include the opening cysteine and the closing phenylalanine or tryptophan. Fields, in order: clone size, V gene, J gene, CDR3 protein. Clone size is not always given. Where it is, it says once, few, many or a class for expanded clones.

-	TRBV18	TRBJ1-5	CASSPTDSNQPQHF
once	TRBV7-9	TRBJ2-7	CASSLEWDTGYEQYF
-	TRBV30	TRBJ2-6	CAWSVTVSGANVLTF
-	TRBV19	TRBJ1-2	CASSPKGGLNYGYTF
-	TRBV5-1	TRBJ2-1	CASGWATGNNEQFF
-	TRBV2	TRBJ2-2	CASSAGTGELFF
-	TRBV5-6	TRBJ1-2	CASSLGGGPGYGYTF
-	TRBV29-1	TRBJ2-6	CSVGGKGARPGANGLTF
-	TRBV13	TRBJ2-7	CASSQILSGSGEQYF
-	TRBV29-1	TRBJ2-7	CSAGTDYEQYF
-	TRBV30	TRBJ2-1	CAWSGSSYNEQFF
-	TRBV6-5	TRBJ1-3	CASGRGVKSGNTIYF
-	TRBV27	TRBJ2-3	CASGRTSGRSDTQYF
-	TRBV2	TRBJ2-2	CASSEGARGELFF
-	TRBV9	TRBJ2-2	CASSPLEAGELFF
once	TRBV7-8	TRBJ2-7	CASSGVAGAYEQYF
-	TRBV7-8	TRBJ2-7	CASSLNFGSLSYEQYF
-	TRBV6-5	TRBJ1-6	CASSPSTGRNSPLHF
-	TRBV10-2	TRBJ2-1	CASERTSGSGEQFF
once	TRBV7-2	TRBJ1-5	CASSPDDRVGQPQHF
-	TRBV30	TRBJ2-7	CAWRTGAPYEQYF
-	TRBV15	TRBJ2-1	CATSREGLQYNEQFF
-	TRBV6-5	TRBJ2-3	CASSWGHFLTDTQYF
few	TRBV5-4	TRBJ2-1	CASSLAAAGHEQFF
-	TRBV7-2	TRBJ1-5	CASSTQGNQPQHF
-	TRBV5-1	TRBJ2-7	CASSETGGDYEQYF
-	TRBV5-6	TRBJ2-7	CASSRWTGENEQYF
few	TRBV28	TRBJ2-5	CATSTREAWPETQYF
-	TRBV7-3	TRBJ2-1	CASSSGQGAGNEQFF
-	TRBV2	TRBJ1-2	CARGQGADYGYTF
few	TRBV7-6	TRBJ2-7	CASSSPLAEGYEQYF
-	TRBV27	TRBJ2-1	CASSLALGEQFF
few	TRBV11-2	TRBJ1-1	CASCKTGTGNTEAFF
-	TRBV5-4	TRBJ2-7	CASSLERGVADEFYEQYF
-	TRBV7-2	TRBJ2-1	CASRRTSGSYNEQFF
-	TRBV5-1	TRBJ2-7	CASSPGGTGGHEQYF
-	TRBV5-6	TRBJ2-1	CASSLWRETNEQFF
-	TRBV11-2	TRBJ2-3	CASSRAGGGGTDTQYF
-	TRBV5-5	TRBJ2-2	CASSLADTGELFF
-	TRBV11-2	TRBJ2-4	CASRAWVIQRGITNIQYF
-	TRBV28	TRBJ1-5	CASSKDSSNQPQHF
-	TRBV4-2	TRBJ1-5	CASSQDLISRTVLYSNQPQHF
-	TRBV4-1	TRBJ2-1	CASSQVNLISYNEQFF
-	TRBV27	TRBJ2-5	CASSPLTGWDETQYF
-	TRBV9	TRBJ2-1	CASSVVAGDEQFF
few	TRBV5-4	TRBJ2-1	CASSLTGIAGEQFF
once	TRBV5-6	TRBJ1-1	CASSLVSDTEAFF
-	TRBV5-4	TRBJ2-7	CASSLARESAYEQYF
few	TRBV13	TRBJ1-4	CASSLSGAGVNEKLFF
-	TRBV11-2	TRBJ2-3	CASTTGNEDTQYF
few	TRBV7-9	TRBJ2-7	CASSLEAAYEQYF
-	TRBV27	TRBJ2-7	CASSSSRELTYEQYF
-	TRBV28	TRBJ2-7	CASSTTGLSSYEQYF
-	TRBV19	TRBJ1-2	CASSLEPGQRHGYTF
-	TRBV11-2	TRBJ2-7	CASSLDRTSEGYEQYF
-	TRBV7-9	TRBJ1-2	CASSTGQGFNGYTF
-	TRBV4-3	TRBJ1-4	CASSQGGHNDEKLFF
few	TRBV4-1	TRBJ2-7	CASSHRQGDAYEQYF
-	TRBV19	TRBJ2-1	CASSIRRGPYNEQFF